This TCR beta chain came from a study of T cells after yellow fever vaccination. Overall study findings and caveats: Re-detected after boosting: most primary clones, approximately 97% of CD4 and roughly 88% of CD8.

Comments on this clonotype: The antigen remains unidentified.

Making TCR cDNA involved 5'RACE template switching, which added UMIs and a universal primer site. Each CDR3 protein is one row after TCRdb ran MiXCR on the 5' RACE reads. Seen here are some 99,000 distinct CDR3 sequences, roughly 5.8% observed once, and the top ten hold more than 40%. This specimen consisted of CD8+ T cells sorted from PBMCs, obtained 10 days after the yellow fever booster vaccination. This receptor was identified in a man younger than 35 who received the YFV17D yellow fever vaccine.

CDR3 sequence (DNA): TGCGCCAGCAGCCAGACAGGGGGCAAGGGCACAGATACGCAGTATTTT. Translated, it gives CASSQTGGKGTDTQYF. The chain carries TRBV4-1 and TRBJ2-3; 10 bases line up with TRBD1. V gave up 3 bases and J gave up 1 base; unmatched junction bases: 4. Per the germline V gene, CDR1 is MGHRA and CDR2 is YSYEKL. CDR3 size: 16 residues.